Sequencing of this T cell receptor (beta chain) was carried out in a study of human T cells and chemical hapten exposure (dated by TCRdb to the early 2020s). About the investigation overall: For sensitization, 2% DPC in acetone was applied to a roughly 2 cm by roughly 2 cm area of upper inner arm skin. Patients additionally received weekly therapeutic DPC doses to the scalp throughout the approximately 25-week study period. Patch testing was done on the upper back using Finn chambers containing 0.01% DPC, and results were scored after 6 days according to International Contact Dermatitis Research Group standards. The mostly female patient cohort included alopecia areata with under or over 50% scalp involvement, alopecia totalis and alopecia universalis. Libraries were combined into a pool for sequencing, and differences in TCR yield between samples came mainly from small differences in library volumes within the pool. This study followed changes in the peripheral blood TCR repertoire in vivo during primary and secondary sensitization of alopecia patients to the hapten diphenylcyclopropenone (DPC). Blood samples were taken from patients before sensitization (week 0) and at 2, 6 and about 24 weeks after DPC sensitization. Twenty-nine alopecia patients gave blood for TCR sequencing at one to four time points (pre-sensitization, 2, 6 and 24 weeks). General findings and caveats noted by the study authors: Patch test score correlated positively with the number of PT1 expanded TCRs, reaching significance at thresholds 8, 16 and 32 but not at 4. No change with DPC sensitization was found in the number of TCRs above 1 in 1000 frequency, and no evidence of global repertoire structure alterations was found. After repeated subsampling, changes were observed in the strength of the expansion versus patch-test correlation and in the threshold at which the correlation became significant. Alopecia, a presumed autoimmune disease, was present in all patients, so the immune response of the patients might differ from that of healthy individuals. Compared with pre-sensitization or healthy control sets, expanded TCRs formed significantly more large CDR3 similarity clusters, which is consistent with antigen-driven responses.

In the case of this clonotype: Its binding antigen is unknown. Per-base qualities were not stored, and no clone one base away is much larger.

The library was made by RACE. Instrument used: NextSeq 500. Library preparation attached unique molecular identifiers to individual cDNA molecules for quantitative, reproducible TCR counting. For every blood RNA sample, sequencing covered both the TCR alpha and TCR beta chains. The source study handled its data this way. Samples had a median of about 96,000 TCRs, with a range from roughly 23,224 to 750,000. V, J and CDR3 annotation of the TCR reads was performed with the Decombinator software suite. For the PS versus PT1 abundance plots, all samples were subsampled to the same number of TCRs (28,000). Expanded TCRs were defined as absent before sensitization and observed at least eight times at the 2-week time point. The public reads were reanalyzed by TCRdb: fastp trimming at Q25, MiXCR alignment, in-frame beta chains only. All rows with the same CDR3 protein become a single entry with the most common DNA and genes. For this entry, the V and J calls and clone size follow TCRdb and not the study's own pipeline. The sample has 300,000 to 450,000 distinct CDR3 sequences on record, more than 4.5% of them singletons. Clones ranked in the top ten supply around 2.6% of the sample.

The time point label corresponds to: pre-sensitization, week 0. The treatment or condition label here, explained by the study, means: therapeutic diphenylcyclopropenone sensitization with weekly scalp DPC. Blood at each patch-test visit was drawn before the patch test was applied. Patients were eligible if aged 18 to 70, diagnosed with alopecia and judged suitable for DPC therapy, and pregnant patients were excluded. Total RNA was extracted from unfractionated whole blood collected in Tempus Blood RNA tubes. CDR1 and CDR2, looked up from the germline V gene (reference sequence), are DFQATT and SNEGSKA. The CDR3 contains 16 residues, cysteine and phenylalanine counted. The DNA shown is the 48-base CDR3, in frame from base 1. Germline trimming amounts to 0 bases on V and 7 bases on J, with 10 as the count of junction bases outside the gene matches.

The input for sequencing was whole blood, taken in connection with sensitization to the hapten diphenylcyclopropenone (DPC). The chain was built from TRBV20-1 and TRBJ2-1; TRBD2 fits 9 bases in the junction. This clonotype was obtained from a woman aged 45 to 65 with alopecia areata. Some clones in this sample may be carry-over from other donors' samples. The encoded CDR3 is CSARDIAGVIFNEQFF. The base sequence is TGCAGTGCTAGAGATATAGCGGGGGTCATTTTTAATGAGCAGTTCTTC.